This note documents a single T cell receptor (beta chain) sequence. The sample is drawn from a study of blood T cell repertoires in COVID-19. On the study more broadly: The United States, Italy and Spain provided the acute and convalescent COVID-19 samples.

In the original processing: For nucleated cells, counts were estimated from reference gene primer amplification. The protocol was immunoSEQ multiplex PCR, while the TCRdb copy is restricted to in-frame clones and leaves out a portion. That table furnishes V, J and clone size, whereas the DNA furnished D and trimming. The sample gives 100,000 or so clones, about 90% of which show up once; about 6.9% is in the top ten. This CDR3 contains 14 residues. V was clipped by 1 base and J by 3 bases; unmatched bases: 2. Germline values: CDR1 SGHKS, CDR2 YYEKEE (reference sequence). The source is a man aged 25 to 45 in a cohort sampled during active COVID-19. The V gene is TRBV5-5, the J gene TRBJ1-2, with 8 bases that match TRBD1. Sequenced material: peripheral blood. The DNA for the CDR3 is TGTGCCAGCAGCTTGATGGACAGGGACTATGGCTACACCTTC. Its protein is CASSLMDRDYGYTF.